Listed below are T cell receptor beta chains from one sample, sequenced in a study of T-cell memory formation after mild COVID-19. TCRdb redid the calling of the 5' RACE reads with MiXCR, one entry per CDR3 protein. This table has roughly 500,000 distinct CDR3 sequences, about 20% appearing once. The sequenced material came from PBMCs or a T cell subset sorted from them (not recorded which). Receptor source: an adult woman who had mild COVID-19 (a few samples of this study predate the infection). Cell type and time point are not known. Each CDR3 is given without its conserved first and last residue.

CDR3 protein,J gene,V gene
ASSLLLGGPTDTQY,TRBJ2-3,TRBV7-8
ASSMRVSGQPQH,TRBJ1-5,TRBV19
ASSFPEEGWEY,TRBJ2-7,TRBV7-9
ASSSTADSGARYEQY,TRBJ2-7,TRBV7-9
ASSPEPTIYEQY,TRBJ2-7,TRBV9
ASSLGWELTDTQY,TRBJ2-3,TRBV7-2
ASSQESRPLRLLAGENEQF,TRBJ2-1,TRBV4-1
ACALSGRSTDTQY,TRBJ2-3,TRBV30
ASSQRFSSYNSPLH,TRBJ1-6,TRBV3-1
ASSSNRDEQF,TRBJ2-1,TRBV7-2
ASRVVNTEAF,TRBJ1-1,TRBV2
ASSAHGGETQY,TRBJ2-5,TRBV5-1
ASSPQGAAAEKLF,TRBJ1-4,TRBV7-2
ASSLGWTSGGNEQF,TRBJ2-1,TRBV7-9
ASSPRQTGRLELF,TRBJ1-4,TRBV18
ASSQEPGRQPQH,TRBJ1-5,TRBV4-1
ASSQDPSGGALFYEQF,TRBJ2-1,TRBV3-1
AISGDGTQETQY,TRBJ2-5,TRBV10-3
ASRAPGFLGETQY,TRBJ2-5,TRBV27
ASSLEGSYPLYEQY,TRBJ2-7,TRBV5-1
ASSDTGQAGGYT,TRBJ1-2,TRBV25-1
ASSMGGASNQPQH,TRBJ1-5,TRBV9
ASSEDRGSNQPQH,TRBJ1-5,TRBV2
ASSDPGIGDEQF,TRBJ2-1,TRBV25-1
ASSLEREAHNEQF,TRBJ2-1,TRBV5-5
ASSLYSGLNNQPQH,TRBJ1-5,TRBV27
ASSLDPTDTQY,TRBJ2-3,TRBV7-2
ATSDGDPQY,TRBJ2-5,TRBV24-1
ASSPPGTDNDQF,TRBJ2-1,TRBV18
ASSRGTSGAETQY,TRBJ2-5,TRBV18
SARRADSYNEQF,TRBJ2-1,TRBV20-1
ASSPGLISYEQY,NA,TRBV25-1
ASSSRAVNTGELF,TRBJ2-2,TRBV7-3
ASSPTMYEQY,TRBJ2-7,TRBV7-6
ASSVGGSVRGVDHEQF,TRBJ2-1,TRBV9
ASSWGTEREPY,TRBJ2-7,TRBV7-9
ASSPSLAGGPNEQY,TRBJ2-7,TRBV7-2
ASSLLSDRVSPLH,TRBJ1-6,TRBV5-1
AVRGDTEAF,TRBJ1-1,TRBV10-3
ATSRRTDTEAF,TRBJ1-1,TRBV15
ASSQGAGEPYEQY,TRBJ2-7,TRBV7-3
ASSARLAGGAYEQY,TRBJ2-7,TRBV4-2
ASTRTSGGDEQF,TRBJ2-1,TRBV19
ASSRRGGSGDTQY,TRBJ2-3,TRBV7-2
ASTPNTEAF,TRBJ1-1,TRBV12-3/TRBV12-4
ASSRIGEGYGYT,TRBJ1-2,TRBV5-1